The 9 T cell receptor beta chains below come from one sample, sequenced in a study of long-term antiretroviral therapy in people with HIV. At the survey level, the v3.0 immunoSEQ assay was run. Profiling relied on immunoSEQ multiplex PCR, and the TCRdb table lists in-frame clones only, not all of them. The profile covers about 43,000 clones, with about 89% appearing a single time and 4% to 5.5% taken by the ten largest. Here the sequenced sample was unsorted PBMCs, taken 0.1 years before starting antiretroviral therapy. These receptors all stem from a woman aged 50 to 65 with HIV.

The genes are TRBV25-1 and TRBJ1-4; D is unclear. Trimming took 3 bases from V and 8 from J, leaving 13 bases between them. This CDR3 is built from 14 residues. The germline V gene has CDR1 MGHDK and CDR2 SYGVNS. The CDR3 here is CASSDGHGREKLFF. The DNA for the CDR3 is TGTGCCAGCAGTGATGGTCACGGTCGGGAAAAACTGTTTTTT.

The rearrangement joins TRBV7-2 to TRBJ2-3, with D perhaps TRBD1 (6 bases). The V end was cut by 0 bases, the J end by 5 bases, with 15 bases between. CDR1 is SGHTA, CDR2 FQGNSA, per germline. This CDR3 contains 16 residues. CDR3 amino acids: CASSLASGTYLDTQYF. The CDR3 nucleotides are TGTGCCAGCAGCTTAGCGTCCGGGACATACCTAGATACGCAGTATTTT.

The chain combines TRBV19 with TRBJ1-1; weak D call: TRBD1 (6 bases). The CDR3 extends over 13 amino acids. The ends were cut back, 2 bases at V and 5 bases at J, with 9 bases in the middle. Germline CDR1 is LNHDA and CDR2 is SQIVND (reference sequence). DNA for the CDR3: TGTGCCAGTAGTATACCCAGGGGTACTGAAGCTTTCTTT. Translated: CASSIPRGTEAFF.

The chain carries TRBV18 and TRBJ2-4; 7 nucleotides agree with TRBD1. Germline trimming cut 4 bases from V and 0 bases from J; bases unmatched to any gene: 21. The germline CDR1 and CDR2 sequences are KGHSH and LQKENI. The CDR3 runs 21 residues. CDR3 in DNA: TGTGCCAGCTCACTATACCACCAGGGAATCTCGGGACAGTTAGCCAAAAACATTCAGTACTTC. This codes for CASSLYHQGISGQLAKNIQYF. Drawing the rest from reference TRBV18 and TRBJ2-4, the complete variable domain is NAGVMQNPRHLVRRRGQEARLRCSPMKGHSHVYWYRQLPEEGLKFMVYLQKENIIDESGMPKERFSAEFPKEGPSILRIQQVVRGDSAAYFCASSLYHQGISGQLAKNIQYFGAGTRLSVL.

The genes are TRBV11-3 and TRBJ1-3; D is undetermined. The CDR3 consists of 14 residues. The germline V gene has CDR1 SGHNT and CDR2 YENEEA. The ends were cut back, 4 bases at V and 4 bases at J, with 11 bases in the middle. CDR3 nucleotide sequence: TGTGCCAGCAGCTCCTATTCGGAAGGAAACACCATATATTTT. Translated: CASSSYSEGNTIYF.

This chain uses TRBV18 with TRBJ1-5; no definite D call. V lost 2 bases to trimming and J lost 6 bases, with 17 bases between them. Germline CDR1 is KGHSH and CDR2 is LQKENI. This CDR3 region has 16 residues. This chain's CDR3 is CASSPDRQSLTQPQHF. CDR3 DNA: TGTGCCAGCTCACCAGATCGCCAGTCCCTCACTCAGCCCCAGCATTTT.

The chain uses TRBV28 and TRBJ2-7; 10 bases are shared with TRBD1. The CDR3 totals 16 residues. The V and J ends lost 6 bases and 4 bases, in that order; junction bases with no gene match: 12. From germline, CDR1 is MDHEN and CDR2 SYDVKM. In nucleotides, the CDR3 is TGTGCCAGCAGCCCTAGACAGGGGGCGGCAGTATACGAGCAGTACTTC. Translating it yields CASSPRQGAAVYEQYF.

V gene TRBV5-1 combines with J gene TRBJ2-5; D is possibly TRBD2 (5 bases). This CDR3 spans 15 amino acids. The V end lost 3 bases, the J end lost 4 bases, and 16 bases lay between the germline ends. Per germline, CDR1 SGHRS and CDR2 YFSETQ. CDR3 coding DNA: TGCGCCAGCAGCTGGGTTACTGGGAGTGGAGAGACCCAGTACTTC. This gives the protein CASSWVTGSGETQYF. Variable domain in full (rest from reference TRBV5-1 and TRBJ2-5): KAGVTQTPRYLIKTRGQQVTLSCSPISGHRSVSWYQQTPGQGLQFLFEYFSETQRNKGNFPGRFSGRQFSNSRSEMNVSTLELGDSALYLCASSWVTGSGETQYFGPGTRLLVL.

The chain uses TRBV29-1 and TRBJ1-5; tentatively, D is TRBD1 (5 bases). Germline V gene sequence: CDR1 SQVTM, CDR2 ANQGSEA. Between the trimmed V and J ends, which lost 6 bases and 4 bases, there was a span of 10 bases. The CDR3 sequence is 12 residues long. This chain's CDR3 is CSVGQLNQPQHF. In DNA, the CDR3 is TGCAGCGTCGGACAATTAAATCAGCCCCAGCATTTT.